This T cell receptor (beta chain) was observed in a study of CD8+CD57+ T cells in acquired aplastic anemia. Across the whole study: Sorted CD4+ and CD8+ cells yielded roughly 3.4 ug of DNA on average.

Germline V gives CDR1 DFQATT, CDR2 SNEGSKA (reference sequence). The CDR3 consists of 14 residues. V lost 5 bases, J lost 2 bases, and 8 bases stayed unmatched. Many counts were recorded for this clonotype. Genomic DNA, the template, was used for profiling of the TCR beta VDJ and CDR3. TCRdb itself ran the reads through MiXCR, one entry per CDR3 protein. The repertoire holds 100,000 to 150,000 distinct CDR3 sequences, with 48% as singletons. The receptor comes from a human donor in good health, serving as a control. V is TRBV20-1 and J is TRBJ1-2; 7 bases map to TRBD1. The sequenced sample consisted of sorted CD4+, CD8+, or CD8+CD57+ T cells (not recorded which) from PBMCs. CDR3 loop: CSAPSPGQNYGYTF. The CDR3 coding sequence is TGCAGTGCTCCCAGTCCGGGACAGAACTATGGCTACACCTTC.